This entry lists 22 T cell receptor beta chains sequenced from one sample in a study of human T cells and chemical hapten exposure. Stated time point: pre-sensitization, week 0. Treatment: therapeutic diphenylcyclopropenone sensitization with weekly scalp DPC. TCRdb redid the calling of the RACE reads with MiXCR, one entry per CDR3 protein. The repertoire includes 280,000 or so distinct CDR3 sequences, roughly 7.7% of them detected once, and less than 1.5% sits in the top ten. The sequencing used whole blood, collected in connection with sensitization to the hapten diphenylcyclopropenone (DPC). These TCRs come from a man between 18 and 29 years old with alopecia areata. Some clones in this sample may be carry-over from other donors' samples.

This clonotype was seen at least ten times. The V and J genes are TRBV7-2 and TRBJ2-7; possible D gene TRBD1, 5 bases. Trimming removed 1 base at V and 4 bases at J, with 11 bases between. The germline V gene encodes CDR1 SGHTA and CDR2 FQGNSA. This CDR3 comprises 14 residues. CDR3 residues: CASSLERQTYEQYF. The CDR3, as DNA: TGTGCCAGCAGCTTAGAAAGACAGACTTACGAGCAGTACTTC.

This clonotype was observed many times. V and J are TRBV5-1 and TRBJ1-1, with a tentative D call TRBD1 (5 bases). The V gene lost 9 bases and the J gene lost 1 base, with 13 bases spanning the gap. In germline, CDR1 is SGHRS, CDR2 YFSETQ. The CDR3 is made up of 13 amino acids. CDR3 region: CATSRGENTEAFF. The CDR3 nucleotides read TGCGCCACCAGTCGGGGGGAGAACACTGAAGCTTTCTTT.

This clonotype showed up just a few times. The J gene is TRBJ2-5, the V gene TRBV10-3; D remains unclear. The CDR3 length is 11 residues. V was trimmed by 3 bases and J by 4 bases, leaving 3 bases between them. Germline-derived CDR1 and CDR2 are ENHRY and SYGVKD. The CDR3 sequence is CAISERETQYF. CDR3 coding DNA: TGTGCCATCAGTGAAAGAGAGACCCAGTACTTC.

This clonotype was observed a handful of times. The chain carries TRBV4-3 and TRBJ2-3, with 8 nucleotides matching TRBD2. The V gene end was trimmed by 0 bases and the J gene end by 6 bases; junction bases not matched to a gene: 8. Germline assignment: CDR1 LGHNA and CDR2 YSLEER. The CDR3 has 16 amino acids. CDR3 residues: CASSQDYGGAGDTQYF. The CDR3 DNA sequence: TGCGCCAGCAGCCAAGATTACGGGGGGGCGGGTGATACGCAGTATTTT.

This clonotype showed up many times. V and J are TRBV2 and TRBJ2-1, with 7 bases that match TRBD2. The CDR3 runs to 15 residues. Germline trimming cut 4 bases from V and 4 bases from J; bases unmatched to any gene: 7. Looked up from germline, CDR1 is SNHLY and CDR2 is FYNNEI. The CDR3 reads CASSALSGDYNEQFF. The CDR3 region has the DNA TGTGCCAGCAGTGCACTCAGCGGGGATTACAATGAGCAGTTCTTC.

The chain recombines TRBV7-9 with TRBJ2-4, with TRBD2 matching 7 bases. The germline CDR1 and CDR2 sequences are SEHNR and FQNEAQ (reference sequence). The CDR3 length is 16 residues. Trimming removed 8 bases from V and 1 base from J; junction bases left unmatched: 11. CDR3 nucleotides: TGTGCCAGCTCCGATGGGAGGGTGTCGGCCAAAAACATTCAGTACTTC. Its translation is CASSDGRVSAKNIQYF.

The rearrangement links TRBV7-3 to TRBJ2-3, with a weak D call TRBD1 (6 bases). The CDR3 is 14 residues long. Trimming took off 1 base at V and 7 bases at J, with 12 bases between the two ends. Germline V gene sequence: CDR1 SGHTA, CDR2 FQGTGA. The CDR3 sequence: CASSLKGVANTQYF. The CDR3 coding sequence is TGTGCCAGCAGCTTAAAGGGGGTCGCGAATACGCAGTATTTT.

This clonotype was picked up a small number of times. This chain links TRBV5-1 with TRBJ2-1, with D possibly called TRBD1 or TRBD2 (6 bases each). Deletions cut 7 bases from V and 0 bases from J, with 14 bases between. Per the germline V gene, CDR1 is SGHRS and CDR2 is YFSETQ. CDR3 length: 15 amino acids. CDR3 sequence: CASRLGGSSYNEQFF. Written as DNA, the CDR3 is TGCGCCAGCCGACTCGGGGGCAGCTCCTACAATGAGCAGTTCTTC.

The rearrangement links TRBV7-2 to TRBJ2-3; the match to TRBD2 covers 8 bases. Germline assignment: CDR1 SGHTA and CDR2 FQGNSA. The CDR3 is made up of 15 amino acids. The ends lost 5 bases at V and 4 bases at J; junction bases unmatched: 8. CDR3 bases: TGTGCCAGCAGCCTCCCGGGACTAGGCTCAGATACGCAGTATTTT. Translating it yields CASSLPGLGSDTQYF. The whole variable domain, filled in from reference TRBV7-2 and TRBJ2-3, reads GAGVSQSPSNKVTEKGKDVELRCDPISGHTALYWYRQSLGQGLEFLIYFQGNSAPDKSGLPSDRFSAERTGGSVSTLTIQRTQQEDSAVYLCASSLPGLGSDTQYFGPGTRLTVL.

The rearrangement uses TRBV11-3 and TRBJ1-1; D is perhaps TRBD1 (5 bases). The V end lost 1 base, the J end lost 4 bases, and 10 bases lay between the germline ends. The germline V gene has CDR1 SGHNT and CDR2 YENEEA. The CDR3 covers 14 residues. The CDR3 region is CASSLGPGTTEAFF. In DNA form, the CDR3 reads TGTGCCAGCAGCTTAGGGCCGGGGACCACTGAAGCTTTCTTT.

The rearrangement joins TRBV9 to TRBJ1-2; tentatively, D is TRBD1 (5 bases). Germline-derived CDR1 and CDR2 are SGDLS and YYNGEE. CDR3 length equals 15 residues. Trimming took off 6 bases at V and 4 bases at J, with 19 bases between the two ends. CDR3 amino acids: CASNSPSREAYGYTF. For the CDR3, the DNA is TGTGCCAGCAATAGCCCCTCCAGGGAGGCCTATGGCTACACCTTC.

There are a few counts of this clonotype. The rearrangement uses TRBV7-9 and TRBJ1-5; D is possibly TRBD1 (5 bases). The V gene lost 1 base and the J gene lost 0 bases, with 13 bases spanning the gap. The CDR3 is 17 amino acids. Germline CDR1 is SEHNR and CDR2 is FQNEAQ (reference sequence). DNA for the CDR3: TGTGCCAGCAGCTTAGACTTCGGACACTTTAGCAATCAGCCCCAGCATTTT. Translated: CASSLDFGHFSNQPQHF. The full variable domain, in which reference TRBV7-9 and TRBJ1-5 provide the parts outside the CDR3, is DTGVSQNPRHKITKRGQNVTFRCDPISEHNRLYWYRQTLGQGPEFLTYFQNEAQLEKSRLLSDRFSAERPKGSFSTLEIQRTEQGDSAMYLCASSLDFGHFSNQPQHFGDGTRLSIL.

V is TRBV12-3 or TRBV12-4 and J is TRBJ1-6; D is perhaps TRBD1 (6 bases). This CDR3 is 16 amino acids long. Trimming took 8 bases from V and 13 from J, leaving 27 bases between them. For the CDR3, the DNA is TGTGCCAGCGCAGGACAGTCGGTATCGGGATTCACCCCCCTCCACTTT. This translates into CASAGQSVSGFTPLHF.

CDR3 sequence: CASSADLGAYEQYF. In DNA, the CDR3 is TGTGCCAGCAGTGCAGATCTGGGGGCCTACGAGCAGTACTTC. The rearrangement uses TRBV2 and TRBJ2-7; the D gene could be TRBD1 or TRBD2 (5 bases each). Germline lookup yields CDR1 SNHLY and CDR2 FYNNEI. V gave up 4 bases and J gave up 2 bases, with 12 bases separating them. The CDR3 runs to 14 residues.

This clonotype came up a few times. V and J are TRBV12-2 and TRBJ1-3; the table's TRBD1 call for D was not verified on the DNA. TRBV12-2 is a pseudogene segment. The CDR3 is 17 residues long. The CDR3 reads CASRLEGQGAPGNTIYF. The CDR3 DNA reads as TGTGCAAGTCGCTTGGAGGGACAGGGGGCGCCCGGAAACACCATATATTTT.

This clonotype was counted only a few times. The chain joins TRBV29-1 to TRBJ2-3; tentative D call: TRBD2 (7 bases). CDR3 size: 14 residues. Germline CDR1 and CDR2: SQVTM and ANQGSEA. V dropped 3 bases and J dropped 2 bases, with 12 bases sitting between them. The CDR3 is CSVEEGGITDTQYF. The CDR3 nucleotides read TGCAGCGTTGAGGAGGGGGGGATCACAGATACGCAGTATTTT.

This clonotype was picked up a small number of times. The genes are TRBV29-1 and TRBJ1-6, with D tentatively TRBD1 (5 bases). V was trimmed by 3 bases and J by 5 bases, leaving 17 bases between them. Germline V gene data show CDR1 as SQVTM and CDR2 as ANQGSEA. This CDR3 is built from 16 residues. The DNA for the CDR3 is TGCAGCGTTGAGATTAAGGGGCGTAATAATAATTCACCCCTCCACTTT. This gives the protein CSVEIKGRNNNSPLHF.

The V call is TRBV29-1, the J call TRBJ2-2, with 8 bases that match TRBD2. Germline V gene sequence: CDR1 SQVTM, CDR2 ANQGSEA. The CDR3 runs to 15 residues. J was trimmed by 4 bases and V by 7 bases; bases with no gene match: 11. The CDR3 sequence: CSAGGGGGTTGELFF. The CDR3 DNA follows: TGCAGCGCCGGAGGTGGCGGGGGGACCACCGGGGAGCTGTTTTTT.

The CDR3 protein is CSARAAGGLGSYNEQFF. The CDR3, as DNA: TGCAGTGCTCGTGCAGCGGGGGGCCTAGGCTCCTACAATGAGCAGTTCTTC. This chain joins TRBV20-1 and TRBJ2-1; the match to TRBD2 covers 9 bases. The CDR3 loop spans 17 amino acids. With 5 bases clipped from V and 0 bases from J, the junction kept 11 bases outside the gene matches. CDR1 DFQATT and CDR2 SNEGSKA come from the germline V gene (reference sequence).

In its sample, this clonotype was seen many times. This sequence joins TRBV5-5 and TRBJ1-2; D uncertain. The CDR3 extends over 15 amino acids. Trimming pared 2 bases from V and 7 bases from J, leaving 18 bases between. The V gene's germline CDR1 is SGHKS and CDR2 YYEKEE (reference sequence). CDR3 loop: CASSLISDNAPGYTF. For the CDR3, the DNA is TGTGCCAGCAGCTTAATCTCTGACAACGCCCCTGGCTACACCTTC.

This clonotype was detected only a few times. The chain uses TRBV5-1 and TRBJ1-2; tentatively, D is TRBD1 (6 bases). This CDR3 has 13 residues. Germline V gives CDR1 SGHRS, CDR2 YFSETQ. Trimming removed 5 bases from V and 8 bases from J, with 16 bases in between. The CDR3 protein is CASRSSDRQGYTF. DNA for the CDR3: TGCGCCAGCAGATCTTCCGACAGGCAGGGCTACACCTTC.

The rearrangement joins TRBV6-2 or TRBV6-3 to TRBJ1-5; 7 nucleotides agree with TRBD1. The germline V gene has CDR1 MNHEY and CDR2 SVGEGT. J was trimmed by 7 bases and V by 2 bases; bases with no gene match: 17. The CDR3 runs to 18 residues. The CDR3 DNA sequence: TGTGCCAGCAGTTACCGGATGCGGCTACAGGGGTCAAGCCAGCCCCAGCATTTT. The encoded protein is CASSYRMRLQGSSQPQHF.